These 3 T cell receptor beta chains were sequenced from one sample in a study of T cells in narcolepsy (dated by TCRdb to the late 2010s). Library preparation used the immunoSEQ multiplex PCR assay. TCRdb's version of the immuneACCESS table is confined to in-frame rearrangements and falls short of the full clone set. An unresolved V gene accounts for under half of the shortfall where checked; the remainder is of unknown origin. The sample table records 30,000 to 35,000 clones; 75% to 90% of these occur just once. About 2.7% of the sample goes to the ten largest clones. Source material: CD45RA- memory CD4+ T cells from PBMCs. Explained via the paper, the cell subset or site label denotes: memory T cells sorted ex vivo from peripheral blood. All receptors come from a human donor with narcolepsy.

This sequence joins TRBV2 and TRBJ2-1; D unresolved. Germline V gives CDR1 SNHLY, CDR2 FYNNEI. Trimming cost V 6 bases and J 8 bases, with 8 bases left between them. The CDR3 totals 11 residues. CDR3 amino acids: CASSPHDEQFF. CDR3 DNA sequence: TGTGCCAGCAGCCCACACGATGAGCAGTTCTTC.

V is TRBV5-4 and J is TRBJ2-6, with 10 bases aligning to TRBD2. The V gene end was trimmed by 9 bases and the J gene end by 0 bases; junction bases not matched to a gene: 3. The CDR3 has 15 amino acids. Germline V gene lookup returns CDR1 SGHNT and CDR2 YYREEE (reference sequence). The CDR3: CATTSGLSGANVLTF. The CDR3 DNA reads as TGTGCCACGACTAGCGGGCTCTCTGGGGCCAACGTCCTGACTTTC.

This clone was seen more than once but under ten times. The chain recombines TRBV11-3 with TRBJ2-7; TRBD1 aligns across 10 bases. V shed 6 bases, J shed 3 bases, and the junction held 5 bases outside the gene matches. The CDR3 spans 14 residues. CDR1 SGHNT and CDR2 YENEEA come from the germline V gene. The CDR3 DNA reads TGTGCCAGCAGTTATGGGGACAGGGGCTACGAGCAGTACTTC. Translation: CASSYGDRGYEQYF.